This T cell receptor (beta chain) was captured in a study of blood T cell repertoires in COVID-19 (dated by TCRdb to between 2020 and 2021). Some background on the complete study: The collaborator samples originated in the United States, Italy and Spain and spanned the acute and convalescent phases of COVID-19. The prospective study material was composed of cDNA or gDNA derived from T cells, B-cell-depleted T cells, or PBMCs. Deeply sampled blood TCRbeta repertoires from subjects exposed to, actively infected with, or recovered from COVID-19 were included in the dataset. A freely available public database, intended as a resource for researchers studying the immune response to SARS-CoV-2, is where the repertoires were released. The samples were drawn from the first 160 participants of the ongoing ImmuneRACE study and from over a thousand subjects provided by 6 global collaborators. Nearly every sample came with metadata listing a de-identified subject ID, COVID-19 status, age in years and sex. Where HLA class I and class II types were available, the types were taken from metadata supplied by the sample provider, not from assay-based typing.

Results the study describes overall, beyond this receptor: Clinical and demographic metadata were provided uncurated, with the amount varying by source and participant.

Details on this clone: Its binding antigen is unknown. No base quality information exists; no much larger clone differs at one position.

The CDR3 holds 14 amino acids from the cysteine to the phenylalanine. Solely the CDR3 DNA is kept, with 42 bases framed from the first base. The germline V and J ends show losses of 7 bases and 7 bases respectively, and no gene match explains 7 bases of the junction. CDR1 and CDR2, per the germline V gene (reference sequence), are PRHDT and FYEKMQ. Each collaborating institution followed its own protocols to collect whole blood in K2EDTA tubes. Collaborator samples were shipped for TCRbeta analysis as frozen whole blood, isolated PBMCs, or DNA extracted from either sample type. TCRbeta CDR3 regions were amplified from genomic DNA by means of the immunoSEQ Assay, a bias-controlled multiplex PCR. Per the source publication's procedure: The number of nucleated cells in each sample was estimated from the amplification of reference gene primers within the assay. To quantify the absolute abundance of each unique TCRbeta CDR3 rearrangement, sequence reads were collapsed and filtered. For each sample, productive Simpson clonality was calculated as the square root of Simpson's diversity index across productive rearrangements. The table was pulled from immuneACCESS by TCRdb, which kept in-frame rearrangements only. Such tables lose some clones; where checked, under half of the loss comes from unresolved V genes, and the rest has no known cause. V, J and clone size are taken as reported in that table, and D and trimming were inferred from the DNA itself. The sample table shows fewer than 250,000 clones, and 75% to 90% are seen once. The ten top clones hold about 2.5% of the sample.

Rearrangement joined TRBV13 to TRBJ2-2, with 9 middle bases fitting TRBD1. Sequenced material: peripheral blood. The source is a woman between 65 and 79 years old with active or convalescent COVID-19. The CDR3 region has the sequence CASTTGGSSGELFF. The sequenced DNA: TGTGCCAGCACCACAGGGGGCAGCAGCGGGGAGCTGTTTTTT.